This entry features one T cell receptor (beta chain) sequence. Its antigen is as yet unknown. Total RNA amounts of at least 6 micrograms were extracted per sample. Together with a sample-barcoded 5' primer, a J-beta primer mix was included in a second PCR lasting about 6 to 11 cycles. All cDNA molecules were each tagged by a template-switch adaptor with 12 random nucleotides. TCRdb recomputed calls from the 5' RACE reads with MiXCR, one row per CDR3 protein. The sample has 500,000 to 650,000 distinct CDR3 sequences, over 25% seen once. Looked up from germline, CDR1 is SGHVS and CDR2 is FQNEAQ. V gave up 0 bases and J gave up 5 bases, with 17 bases separating them. The CDR3 is 17 residues long. The sample belongs to a study of blood T cells in healthy people across ages. Findings and limits, study-wide: The percentage of naive T cells correlated strongly with TCR beta diversity.

These data were likewise used in another study, on T cells of mothers and their children.

This chain links TRBV7-8 with TRBJ2-1; D ambiguous. The sequenced material came from blood. This receptor was taken from a boy under 10 years old in good health. CDR3 nucleotide sequence: TGTGCCAGCAGCTTAGCGATCGTTGGGCAGTACCACAATGAGCAGTTCTTC. It yields the protein CASSLAIVGQYHNEQFF.